This note documents a single T cell receptor (beta chain) sequence. Its antigen is unknown. This record belongs to a study of OX40 agonist ivuxolimab in advanced cancers. Overall study context: In three patients, partial responses were observed, one with hepatocellular carcinoma and two with cutaneous melanoma.

Systemic immunosuppression or a history of autoimmune disease excluded patients. Findings of the study overall: Among the least clonally expanded were partial responders at 0.1-3.0 mg/kg. Averaging showed that CD8+ T cells had more expanded clones than CD4+ did.

Germline V gene lookup returns CDR1 SGHDT and CDR2 YYEEEE. V gave up 4 bases and J gave up 5 bases, with 18 bases separating them. The CDR3 covers 15 residues. Using immunoSEQ multiplex PCR, the repertoire was profiled, and TCRdb retains in-frame clones only, with some absent. The sample lists 65,000 to 85,000 clones, roughly 89% occurring once. The genes are TRBV5-6 and TRBJ2-5; tentatively, D is TRBD1 (6 bases). The specimen was CD4+ or CD8+ T cells sorted from blood, collected in a trial of the OX40 agonist ivuxolimab. This sequence originates from an adult with an advanced solid tumor such as melanoma, head and neck, liver or kidney cancer. DNA of the CDR3: TGTGCCAGCAGCAATAGACAGGTGGTAAGGGAGACCCAGTACTTC. It encodes CASSNRQVVRETQYF. Full variable domain (remainder filled in from reference TRBV5-6 and TRBJ2-5): DAGVTQSPTHLIKTRGQQVTLRCSPKSGHDTVSWYQQALGQGPQFIFQYYEEEERQRGNFPDRFSGHQFPNYSSELNVNALLLGDSALYLCASSNRQVVRETQYFGPGTRLLVL.